These 26 T cell receptor beta chains originate from one sample sequenced in a study of shared clonotypes between healthy human individuals. Here immunoSEQ multiplex PCR was the method, and the copy in TCRdb shows in-frame clones only, minus some. The sample holds some 2,500,000 clones, over 85% seen once. Sequenced: naive CD4+ T cells from PBMCs. The sample's subset: CD45RA+ positively selected. The receptors were sampled from a man between 18 and 35 years old in good health. Some clones in this sample may be carry-over from other donors' samples.

The rearrangement uses TRBV14 and TRBJ2-1; 11 positions match TRBD2. The CDR3 length is 17 residues. Per the germline V gene, CDR1 is SGHDN and CDR2 is FVKESK. The V segment lost 3 bases and the J segment 1 base; nucleotides outside the gene matches: 5. CDR3: CASSQIAGGQSYNEQFF. The DNA of the CDR3 is TGTGCCAGCAGCCAGATAGCGGGAGGGCAATCCTACAATGAGCAGTTCTTC.

This chain connects TRBV6-5 to TRBJ1-3; D gene ambiguous. Germline V gene lookup returns CDR1 MNHEY and CDR2 SVGAGI. The CDR3 has 16 residues. With 3 bases removed from V and 0 bases from J, the gap between germline ends came to 12 bases. The CDR3 DNA reads as TGTGCCAGCAGTTATCGGGCAGCCCGCTCTGGAAACACCATATATTTT. Encoded protein: CASSYRAARSGNTIYF.

The chain recombines TRBV5-5 with TRBJ2-5; D ambiguous. Trimming stripped 4 bases from V and 2 bases from J, with 18 bases between. The CDR3 consists of 16 residues. Germline CDR1 is SGHKS and CDR2 is YYEKEE (reference sequence). Here the CDR3 DNA reads TGTGCCAGCAGCAGGCTAGAGGTGAGGTTGCAAGAGACCCAGTACTTC. It codes for CASSRLEVRLQETQYF.

The chain employs TRBV5-4 and TRBJ1-1; 8 positions agree with TRBD1. The CDR3 extends over 15 amino acids. Germline V gene sequence: CDR1 SGHNT, CDR2 YYREEE (reference sequence). V was clipped by 6 bases and J by 1 base; unmatched bases: 8. CDR3 DNA sequence: TGTGCCAGCACCAACTGGGACAGGAGGAACACTGAAGCTTTCTTT. It translates to CASTNWDRRNTEAFF. Supplemented by reference TRBV5-4 and TRBJ1-1, the full variable domain reads ETGVTQSPTHLIKTRGQQVTLRCSSQSGHNTVSWYQQALGQGPQFIFQYYREEENGRGNFPPRFSGLQFPNYSSELNVNALELDDSALYLCASTNWDRRNTEAFFGQGTRLTVV.

The chain is built from TRBV4-3 and TRBJ2-2; perhaps D is TRBD1 or TRBD2 (5 bases each). Germline CDR1 LGHNA, CDR2 YSLEER. This CDR3 contains 15 residues. V gave up 0 bases and J gave up 7 bases, with 12 bases separating them. CDR3 sequence (DNA): TGCGCCAGCAGCCAAGATCGGGACCGGGTCGGGGAGCTGTTTTTT. It yields the protein CASSQDRDRVGELFF.

The V call is TRBV18, the J call TRBJ1-5; the match to TRBD1 covers 8 bases. CDR3 length: 17 amino acids. Looked up from germline, CDR1 is KGHSH and CDR2 is LQKENI. The trim removed 4 bases at V and 5 bases at J, leaving 13 bases unmatched. The CDR3 loop is CASSLKSRGRGDQPQHF. In nucleotides, the CDR3 is TGTGCCAGCTCACTAAAATCCAGGGGGCGCGGGGATCAGCCCCAGCATTTT.

The chain combines TRBV5-6 with TRBJ2-7, with D perhaps matching TRBD2 (6 bases). CDR3 length: 15 residues. V lost 0 bases and J lost 2, with 12 bases in between. Per germline, CDR1 SGHDT and CDR2 YYEEEE. DNA of the CDR3: TGTGCCAGCAGCTTGGTGGGTAGCGGTACCTACGAGCAGTACTTC. It is translated as CASSLVGSGTYEQYF.

V usage is TRBV7-8 and J usage is TRBJ1-3; TRBD1 agrees at 7 bases. CDR3 length equals 17 residues. CDR1 and CDR2 (germline): SGHVS, FQNEAQ. V gave up 1 base and J gave up 0 bases; unmatched junction bases: 6. The CDR3 sequence is CASSLETGSASGNTIYF. DNA for the CDR3: TGTGCCAGCAGCTTAGAGACAGGGAGTGCCTCTGGAAACACCATATATTTT.

This clone is a singleton in its sample. This rearrangement joins TRBV5-5 to TRBJ1-5; the D gene is possibly TRBD1 (6 bases). Germline V lookup: CDR1 SGHKS, CDR2 YYEKEE (reference sequence). V was trimmed by 0 bases and J by 5 bases, leaving 9 bases between them. This CDR3 comprises 14 residues. The CDR3 DNA reads TGTGCCAGCAGCTTGGGCCAGGGGTATCAGCCCCAGCATTTT. Translating it yields CASSLGQGYQPQHF.

The J gene is TRBJ1-5, the V gene TRBV28, with 7 bases aligning to TRBD1. The CDR3 extends over 13 amino acids. Looked up from germline, CDR1 is MDHEN and CDR2 is SYDVKM. J gave up 4 bases and V 7 bases, and 4 bases lay outside the gene matches. CDR3 protein: CASKQGQNQPQHF. DNA for the CDR3: TGTGCCAGCAAACAGGGGCAAAATCAGCCCCAGCATTTT.

The chain uses TRBV4-2 and TRBJ2-2; 7 bases are shared with TRBD2. The J segment lost 6 bases and the V segment lost 0 bases, leaving 13 bases of the junction unmatched. Germline V lookup: CDR1 LGHNA, CDR2 YNFKEQ. The CDR3 consists of 18 residues. CDR3 residues: CASSQDWVGLDFPGELFF. The CDR3 DNA reads TGTGCCAGCAGCCAAGATTGGGTCGGACTAGATTTCCCCGGGGAGCTGTTTTTT.

This sequence joins TRBV12-5 and TRBJ1-2; D gene ambiguous. With 2 bases removed from V and 2 bases from J, the gap between germline ends came to 9 bases. Germline V gene data show CDR1 as LGHNT and CDR2 as FRNRAP. This CDR3 has 14 amino acids. In DNA form, the CDR3 reads TGTGCTAGTGGTTTGAAAGACACCAACTATGGCTACACCTTC. Its protein is CASGLKDTNYGYTF.

V and J are TRBV7-2 and TRBJ2-2; 11 bases agree with TRBD2. Germline loops: CDR1 SGHTA, CDR2 FQGNSA. The J segment lost 6 bases and the V segment lost 5 bases, leaving 8 bases of the junction unmatched. The CDR3 is 16 residues long. The CDR3 spells CASSPRSGRASGELFF. The CDR3 DNA is TGTGCCAGCAGCCCTCGTAGCGGGAGGGCCTCCGGGGAGCTGTTTTTT.

This sequence joins TRBV7-8 and TRBJ2-7, with 9 bases fitting TRBD2. The length of the CDR3 is 22 residues. Trimming cost V 2 bases and J 0 bases; bases outside gene matches: 23. From germline, CDR1 is SGHVS and CDR2 FQNEAQ. CDR3 residues: CASSLRLGGRVYVEQNSYEQYF. The CDR3 DNA sequence: TGTGCCAGCAGCTTACGGTTGGGCGGGAGGGTTTACGTCGAACAGAACTCCTACGAGCAGTACTTC.

Only one count was recorded for this clone. The genes are TRBV5-1 and TRBJ2-7; no reliable D call. Germline CDR1 is SGHRS and CDR2 is YFSETQ. Trimming stripped 1 base from V and 0 bases from J, with 8 bases between. The CDR3 sequence is 14 residues long. CDR3 sequence (DNA): TGCGCCAGCAGCTTGATGCCGGGCTCCTACGAGCAGTACTTC. It codes for CASSLMPGSYEQYF.

The chain joins TRBV19 to TRBJ2-7; tentative D call: TRBD2 (6 bases). Trimming removed 4 bases from V and 1 base from J, with 14 bases in between. The CDR3 consists of 15 residues. The germline V gene encodes CDR1 LNHDA and CDR2 SQIVND (reference sequence). Here the CDR3 reads CASSTGTTRSYEQYF. CDR3 nucleotides: TGTGCCAGTAGTACCGGGACGACTAGATCCTACGAGCAGTACTTC.

A remark on this clone: Other nucleotide sequences in the sample specify the same CDR3. The chain is built from TRBV2 and TRBJ2-5; D unresolved. The CDR3 consists of 12 residues. The germline V and J ends were trimmed by 4 bases and 2 bases, with 5 bases remaining between them. CDR1 SNHLY and CDR2 FYNNEI come from the germline V gene. CDR3 in amino acids: CASSVRQETQYF. As DNA, the CDR3 is TGTGCCAGCAGTGTACGGCAAGAGACCCAGTACTTC.

A note on this clone: Because the CDR3's place on the DNA is in doubt, the DNA is left out and the CDR3 is given as listed by TCRdb. Other DNA sequences in this sample translate to the same CDR3. V is TRBV5-1 and J is TRBJ1-1. Germline V CDR1 and CDR2: SGHRS, YFSETQ. Termini included, the CDR3 measures 14 amino acids. The CDR3 here is CASSLRQQNTEAFF.

J is TRBJ1-4 and V is TRBV18; 7 nucleotides align to TRBD1. Germline CDR1 and CDR2: KGHSH and LQKENI. Trimming cost V 0 bases and J 4 bases; bases outside gene matches: 2. This CDR3 comprises 15 residues. The CDR3 nucleotides are TGTGCCAGCTCACCACCCGGACAGGATAATGAAAAACTGTTTTTT. Translating gives CASSPPGQDNEKLFF. Looking up the rest from reference TRBV18 and TRBJ1-4 gives the full variable domain: NAGVMQNPRHLVRRRGQEARLRCSPMKGHSHVYWYRQLPEEGLKFMVYLQKENIIDESGMPKERFSAEFPKEGPSILRIQQVVRGDSAAYFCASSPPGQDNEKLFFGSGTQLSVL.

The chain carries TRBV28 and TRBJ1-4, with 7 bases fitting TRBD1. Germline CDR1 is MDHEN and CDR2 is SYDVKM. The trim removed 5 bases at V and 5 bases at J, leaving 14 bases unmatched. The CDR3 is 17 amino acids. The CDR3 DNA is TGTGCCAGCAGTCTCATTGGGGGGACAGCGAGGAATGAAAAACTGTTTTTT. Translation: CASSLIGGTARNEKLFF.

The CDR3 coding sequence is TGCGCCAGCAGCCAAAGTGGGGCATCGAGTGCCCGAGGCTACACCTTC. As protein: CASSQSGASSARGYTF. The rearrangement links TRBV4-1 to TRBJ1-2; the D gene is possibly TRBD1 (5 bases). V lost 2 bases and J lost 8, with 21 bases in between. CDR3 length: 16 amino acids. The germline V gene has CDR1 MGHRA and CDR2 YSYEKL.

This rearrangement joins TRBV18 to TRBJ2-1; 10 bases align to TRBD2. Germline-derived CDR1 and CDR2 are KGHSH and LQKENI. The CDR3 has 15 residues. Unmatched junction bases numbered 4, after V lost 3 bases and J lost 5 bases. The CDR3 sequence is CASSPGLAADNEQFF. CDR3 coding DNA: TGTGCCAGCTCACCTGGACTAGCGGCGGACAATGAGCAGTTCTTC. Filled out from reference TRBV18 and TRBJ2-1, the complete variable domain reads NAGVMQNPRHLVRRRGQEARLRCSPMKGHSHVYWYRQLPEEGLKFMVYLQKENIIDESGMPKERFSAEFPKEGPSILRIQQVVRGDSAAYFCASSPGLAADNEQFFGPGTRLTVL.

The chain recombines TRBV4-1 with TRBJ2-1; no definite D call. Germline V gives CDR1 MGHRA, CDR2 YSYEKL. The CDR3 has 18 amino acids. Trimming cost V 4 bases and J 0 bases, with 19 bases left between them. The CDR3 region has the DNA TGCGCCAGCAGCCCACAAGCGATGGGCGCCCGCTCCTACAATGAGCAGTTCTTC. Residues: CASSPQAMGARSYNEQFF.

The rearrangement uses TRBV10-3 and TRBJ2-4, with a weak D call TRBD2 (6 bases). The CDR3 is 13 residues long. Trimming pared 6 bases from V and 2 bases from J, leaving 8 bases between. Germline V gene lookup returns CDR1 ENHRY and CDR2 SYGVKD. As DNA, the CDR3 is TGTGCCATCAGCCGGGGGTCCAAAAACATTCAGTACTTC. It translates to CAISRGSKNIQYF.

CDR3 DNA sequence: TGTGCCAGGAGGACAGCTTCTAACTATGGCTACACCTTC. This gives the protein CARRTASNYGYTF. This chain joins TRBV2 and TRBJ1-2, with D maybe TRBD1 (6 bases). The V gene's germline CDR1 is SNHLY and CDR2 FYNNEI. V was cut by 9 bases and J by 0 bases, with 11 bases left in between. The CDR3 extends over 13 amino acids.

This clone is a singleton in its sample. The chain uses TRBV5-1 and TRBJ1-6; 7 bases match TRBD1. J lost 4 bases, V lost 0 bases, and 4 bases had no gene match. This CDR3 region has 16 residues. Germline V gene lookup returns CDR1 SGHRS and CDR2 YFSETQ. DNA for the CDR3: TGCGCCAGCAGCTTGGAGGGGGCGGGATATAATTCACCCCTCCACTTT. This sequence encodes CASSLEGAGYNSPLHF.